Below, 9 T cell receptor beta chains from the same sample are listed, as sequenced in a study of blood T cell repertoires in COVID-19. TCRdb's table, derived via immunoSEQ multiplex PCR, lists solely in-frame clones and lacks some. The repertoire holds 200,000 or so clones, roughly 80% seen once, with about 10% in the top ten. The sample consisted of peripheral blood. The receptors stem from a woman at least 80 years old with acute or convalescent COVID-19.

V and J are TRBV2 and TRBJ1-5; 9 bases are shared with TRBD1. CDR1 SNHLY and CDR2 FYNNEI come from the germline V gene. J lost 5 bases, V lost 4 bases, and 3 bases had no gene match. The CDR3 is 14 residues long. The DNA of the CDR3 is TGTGCCAGCAGTGTCCGACAGGGGGATCAGCCCCAGCATTTT. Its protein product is CASSVRQGDQPQHF.

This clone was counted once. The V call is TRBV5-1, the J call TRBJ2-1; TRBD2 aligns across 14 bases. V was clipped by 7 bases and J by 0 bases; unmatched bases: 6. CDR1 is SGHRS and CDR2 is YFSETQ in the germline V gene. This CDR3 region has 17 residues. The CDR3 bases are TGCGCCAGCGAACCGGGGACTAGCGGGAGCTCCTACAATGAGCAGTTCTTC. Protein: CASEPGTSGSSYNEQFF.

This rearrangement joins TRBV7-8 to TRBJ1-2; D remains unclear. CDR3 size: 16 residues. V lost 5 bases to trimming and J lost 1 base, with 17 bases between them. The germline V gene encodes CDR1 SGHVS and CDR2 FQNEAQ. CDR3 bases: TGTGCCAGCAGCCCCTCTAGGTTTGGCCTTAACTATGGCTACACCTTC. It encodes CASSPSRFGLNYGYTF.

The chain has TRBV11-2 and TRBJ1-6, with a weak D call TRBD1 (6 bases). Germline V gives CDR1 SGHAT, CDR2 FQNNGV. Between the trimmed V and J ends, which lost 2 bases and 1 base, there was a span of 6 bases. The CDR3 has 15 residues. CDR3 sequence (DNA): TGTGCCAGCAGCTTAAGGGGGTCCTATAATTCACCCCTCCACTTT. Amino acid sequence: CASSLRGSYNSPLHF.

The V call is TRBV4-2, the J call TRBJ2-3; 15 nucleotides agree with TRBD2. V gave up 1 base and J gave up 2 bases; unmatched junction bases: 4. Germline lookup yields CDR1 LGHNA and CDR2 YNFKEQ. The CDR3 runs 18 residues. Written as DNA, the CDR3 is TGTGCCAGCAGCCAAGGGACTAGCGGGGGGGCGATCACAGATACGCAGTATTTT. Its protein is CASSQGTSGGAITDTQYF.

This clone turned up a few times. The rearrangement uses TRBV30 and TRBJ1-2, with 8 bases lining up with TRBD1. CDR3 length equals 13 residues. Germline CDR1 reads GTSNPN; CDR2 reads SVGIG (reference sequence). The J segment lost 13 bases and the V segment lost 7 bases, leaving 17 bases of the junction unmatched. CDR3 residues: CAYMTGALWIRTF. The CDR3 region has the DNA TGTGCCTACATGACAGGGGCGTTGTGGATACGCACCTTC.

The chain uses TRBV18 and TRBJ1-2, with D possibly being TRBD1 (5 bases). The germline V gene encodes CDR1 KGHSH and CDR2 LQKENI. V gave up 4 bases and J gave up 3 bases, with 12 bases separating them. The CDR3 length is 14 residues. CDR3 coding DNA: TGTGCCAGCTCACTTTTTGACAGTCACTATGGCTACACCTTC. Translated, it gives CASSLFDSHYGYTF.

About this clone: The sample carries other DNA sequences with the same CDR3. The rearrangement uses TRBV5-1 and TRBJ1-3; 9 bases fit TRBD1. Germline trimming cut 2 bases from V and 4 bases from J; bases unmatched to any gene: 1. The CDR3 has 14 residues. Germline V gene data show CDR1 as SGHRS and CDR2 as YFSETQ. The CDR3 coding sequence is TGCGCCAGCAGCTTCGGACAGGGGGGAAACACCATATATTTT. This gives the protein CASSFGQGGNTIYF.

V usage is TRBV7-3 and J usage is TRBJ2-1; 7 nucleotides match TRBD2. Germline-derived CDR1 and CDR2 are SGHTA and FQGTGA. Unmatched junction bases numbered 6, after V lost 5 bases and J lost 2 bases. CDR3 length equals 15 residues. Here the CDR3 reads CASSEVAGTYNEQFF. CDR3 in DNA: TGTGCCAGCAGCGAGGTAGCGGGCACCTACAATGAGCAGTTCTTC.